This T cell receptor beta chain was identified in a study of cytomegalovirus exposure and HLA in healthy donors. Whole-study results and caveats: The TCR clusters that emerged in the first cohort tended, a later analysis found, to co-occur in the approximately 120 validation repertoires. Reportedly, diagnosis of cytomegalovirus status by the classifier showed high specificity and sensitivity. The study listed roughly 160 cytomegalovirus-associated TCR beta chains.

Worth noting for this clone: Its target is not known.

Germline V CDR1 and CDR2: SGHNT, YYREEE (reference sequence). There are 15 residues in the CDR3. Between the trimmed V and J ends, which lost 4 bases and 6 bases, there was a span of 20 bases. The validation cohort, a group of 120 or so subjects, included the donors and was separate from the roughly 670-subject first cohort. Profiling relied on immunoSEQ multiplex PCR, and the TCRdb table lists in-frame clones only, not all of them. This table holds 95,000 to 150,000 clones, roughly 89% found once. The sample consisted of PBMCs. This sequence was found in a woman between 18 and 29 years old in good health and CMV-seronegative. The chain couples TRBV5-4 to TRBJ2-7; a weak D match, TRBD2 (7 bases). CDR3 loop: CASSRGGTMPGEQYF. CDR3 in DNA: TGTGCCAGCAGCAGAGGGGGGACTATGCCTGGCGAGCAGTACTTC.